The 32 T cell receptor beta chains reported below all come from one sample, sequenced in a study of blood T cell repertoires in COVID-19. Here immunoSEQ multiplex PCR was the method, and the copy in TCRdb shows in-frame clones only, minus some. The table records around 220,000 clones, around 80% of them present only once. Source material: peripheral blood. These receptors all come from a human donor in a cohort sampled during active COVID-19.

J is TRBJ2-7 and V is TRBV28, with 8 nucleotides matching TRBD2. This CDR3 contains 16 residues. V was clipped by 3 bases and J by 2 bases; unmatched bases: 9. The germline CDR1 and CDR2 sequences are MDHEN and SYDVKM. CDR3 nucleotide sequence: TGTGCCAGCAGTTTGGGGGGGAGCGGGAGCCCCTACGAGCAGTACTTC. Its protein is CASSLGGSGSPYEQYF.

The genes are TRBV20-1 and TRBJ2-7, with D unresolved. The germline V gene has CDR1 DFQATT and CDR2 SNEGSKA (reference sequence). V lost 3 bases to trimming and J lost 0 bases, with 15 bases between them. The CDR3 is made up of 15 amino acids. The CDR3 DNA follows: TGCAGTGCTAGTAGTTCGCAGGCAAACTCCTACGAGCAGTACTTC. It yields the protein CSASSSQANSYEQYF.

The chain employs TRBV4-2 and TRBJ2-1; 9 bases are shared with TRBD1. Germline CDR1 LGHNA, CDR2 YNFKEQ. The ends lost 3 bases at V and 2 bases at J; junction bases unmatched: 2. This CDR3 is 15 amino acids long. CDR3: CASSQGTGPYNEQFF. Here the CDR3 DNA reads TGTGCCAGCAGCCAGGGGACAGGGCCCTACAATGAGCAGTTCTTC.

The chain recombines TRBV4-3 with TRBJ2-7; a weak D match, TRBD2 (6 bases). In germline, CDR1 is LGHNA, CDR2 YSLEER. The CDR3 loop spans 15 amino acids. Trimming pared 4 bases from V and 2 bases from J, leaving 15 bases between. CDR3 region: CASSLTSGGAYEQYF. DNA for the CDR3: TGCGCCAGCAGCCTTACATCGGGCGGGGCCTACGAGCAGTACTTC.

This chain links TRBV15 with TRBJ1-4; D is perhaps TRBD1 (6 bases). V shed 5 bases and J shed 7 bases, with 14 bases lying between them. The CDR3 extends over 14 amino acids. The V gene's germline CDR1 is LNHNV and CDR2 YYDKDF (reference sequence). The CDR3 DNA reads TGTGCCACCAGCCTTACCACAGGGACTGAAAAACTGTTTTTT. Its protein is CATSLTTGTEKLFF. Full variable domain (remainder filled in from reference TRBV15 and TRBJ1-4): DAMVIQNPRYQVTQFGKPVTLSCSQTLNHNVMYWYQQKSSQAPKLLFHYYDKDFNNEADTPDNFQSRRPNTSFCFLDIRSPGLGDTAMYLCATSLTTGTEKLFFGSGTQLSVL.

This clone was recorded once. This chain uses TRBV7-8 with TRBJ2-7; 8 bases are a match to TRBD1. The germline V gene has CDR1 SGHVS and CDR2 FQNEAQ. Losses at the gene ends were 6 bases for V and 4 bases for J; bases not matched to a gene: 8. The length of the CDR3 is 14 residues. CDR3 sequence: CASRAGTGNYEQYF. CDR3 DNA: TGTGCCAGCAGAGCCGGGACAGGAAATTACGAGCAGTACTTC.

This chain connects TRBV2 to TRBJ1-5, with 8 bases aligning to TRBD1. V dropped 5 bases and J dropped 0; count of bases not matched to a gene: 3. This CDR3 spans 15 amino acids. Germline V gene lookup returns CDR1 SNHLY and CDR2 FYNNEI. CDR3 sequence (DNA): TGTGCCAGCAGTCGGGACAGGAGTAGCAATCAGCCCCAGCATTTT. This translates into CASSRDRSSNQPQHF.

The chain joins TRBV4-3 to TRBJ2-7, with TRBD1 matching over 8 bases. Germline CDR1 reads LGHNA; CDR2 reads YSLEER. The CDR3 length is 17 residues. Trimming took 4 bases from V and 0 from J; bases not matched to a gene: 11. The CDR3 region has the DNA TGCGCCAGCAGCCCAACGGCCCGGGACAGGATCTCCTACGAGCAGTACTTC. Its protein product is CASSPTARDRISYEQYF.

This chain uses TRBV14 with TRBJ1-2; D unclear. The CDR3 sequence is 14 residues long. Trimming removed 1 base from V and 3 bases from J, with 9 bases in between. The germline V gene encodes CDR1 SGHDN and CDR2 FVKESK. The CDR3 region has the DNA TGTGCCAGCAGCCAAGGGTCGGGGTACTATGGCTACACCTTC. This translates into CASSQGSGYYGYTF.

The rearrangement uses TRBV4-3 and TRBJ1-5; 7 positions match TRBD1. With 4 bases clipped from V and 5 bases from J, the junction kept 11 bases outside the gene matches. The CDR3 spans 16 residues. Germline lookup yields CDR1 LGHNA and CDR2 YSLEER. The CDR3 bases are TGCGCCAGCAGCCCCCCGCCCGACAGGGCGGATCAGCCCCAGCATTTT. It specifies CASSPPPDRADQPQHF.

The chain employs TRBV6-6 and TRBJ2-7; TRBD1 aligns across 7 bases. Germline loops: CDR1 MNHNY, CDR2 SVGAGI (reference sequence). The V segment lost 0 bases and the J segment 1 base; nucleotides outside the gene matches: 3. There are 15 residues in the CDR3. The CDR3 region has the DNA TGTGCCAGCAGTTACTCGGCAGGGGGATCCTACGAGCAGTACTTC. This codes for CASSYSAGGSYEQYF.

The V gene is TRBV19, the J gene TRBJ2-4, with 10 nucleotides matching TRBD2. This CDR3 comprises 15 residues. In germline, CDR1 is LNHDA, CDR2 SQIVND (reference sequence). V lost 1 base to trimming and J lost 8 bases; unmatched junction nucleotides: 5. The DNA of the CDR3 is TGTGCCAGTAGTATAGCCGGACTAGCGGTATACATTCAGTACTTC. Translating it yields CASSIAGLAVYIQYF.

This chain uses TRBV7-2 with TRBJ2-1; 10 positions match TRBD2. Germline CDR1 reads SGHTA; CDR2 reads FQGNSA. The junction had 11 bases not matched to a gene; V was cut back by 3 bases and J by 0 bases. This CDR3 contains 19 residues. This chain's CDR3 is CASSFPSGSGWSSYNEQFF. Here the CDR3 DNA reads TGTGCCAGCAGCTTCCCTAGCGGGAGCGGCTGGAGCTCCTACAATGAGCAGTTCTTC. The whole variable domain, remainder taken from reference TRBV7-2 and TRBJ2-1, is GAGVSQSPSNKVTEKGKDVELRCDPISGHTALYWYRQSLGQGLEFLIYFQGNSAPDKSGLPSDRFSAERTGGSVSTLTIQRTQQEDSAVYLCASSFPSGSGWSSYNEQFFGPGTRLTVL.

The CDR3 DNA reads TGCAGCGTTGGGGGGGGAGGCTACACCTTC. This codes for CSVGGGGYTF. The chain combines TRBV29-1 with TRBJ1-2; D is perhaps TRBD1 (5 bases). Germline V gives CDR1 SQVTM, CDR2 ANQGSEA. The CDR3 runs to 10 residues. Trimming stripped 4 bases from V and 8 bases from J, with 8 bases between.

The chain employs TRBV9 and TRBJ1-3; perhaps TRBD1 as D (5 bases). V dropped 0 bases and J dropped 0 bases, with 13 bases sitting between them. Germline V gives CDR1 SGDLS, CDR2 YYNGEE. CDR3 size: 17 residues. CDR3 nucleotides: TGTGCCAGCAGCGTAGCTTTAGGAGGGGCCTCTGGAAACACCATATATTTT. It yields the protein CASSVALGGASGNTIYF.

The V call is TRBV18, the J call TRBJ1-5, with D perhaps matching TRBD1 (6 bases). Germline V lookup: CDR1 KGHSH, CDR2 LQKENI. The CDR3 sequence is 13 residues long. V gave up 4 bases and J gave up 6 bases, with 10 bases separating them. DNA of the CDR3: TGTGCCAGCTCACAGGGGGAGGGTCAGCCCCAGCATTTT. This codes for CASSQGEGQPQHF. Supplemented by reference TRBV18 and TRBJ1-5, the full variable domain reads NAGVMQNPRHLVRRRGQEARLRCSPMKGHSHVYWYRQLPEEGLKFMVYLQKENIIDESGMPKERFSAEFPKEGPSILRIQQVVRGDSAAYFCASSQGEGQPQHFGDGTRLSIL.

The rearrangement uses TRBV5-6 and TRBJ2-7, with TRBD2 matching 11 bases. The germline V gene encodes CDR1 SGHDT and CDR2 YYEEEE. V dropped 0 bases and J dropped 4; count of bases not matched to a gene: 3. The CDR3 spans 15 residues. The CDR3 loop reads CASSLGLAGKYEQYF. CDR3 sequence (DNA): TGTGCCAGCAGCTTGGGACTAGCGGGAAAGTACGAGCAGTACTTC.

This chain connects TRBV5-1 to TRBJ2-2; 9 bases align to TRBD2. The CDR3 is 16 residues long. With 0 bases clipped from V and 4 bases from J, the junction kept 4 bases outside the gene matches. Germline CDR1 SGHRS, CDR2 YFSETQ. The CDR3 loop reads CASSLELAGSTGELFF. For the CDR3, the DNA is TGCGCCAGCAGCTTGGAGCTAGCGGGGAGCACCGGGGAGCTGTTTTTT.

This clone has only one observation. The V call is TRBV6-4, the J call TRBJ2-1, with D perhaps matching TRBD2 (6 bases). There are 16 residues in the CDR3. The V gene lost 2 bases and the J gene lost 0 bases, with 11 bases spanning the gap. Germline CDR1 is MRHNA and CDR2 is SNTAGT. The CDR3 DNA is TGTGCCAGCAGTGACAAGCGGGCCAGCTCCTACAATGAGCAGTTCTTC. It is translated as CASSDKRASSYNEQFF.

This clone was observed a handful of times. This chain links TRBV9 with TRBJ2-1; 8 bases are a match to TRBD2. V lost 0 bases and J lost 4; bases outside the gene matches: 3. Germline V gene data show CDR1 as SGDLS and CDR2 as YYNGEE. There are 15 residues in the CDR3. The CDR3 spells CASSVESSGYNEQFF. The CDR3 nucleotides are TGTGCCAGCAGCGTAGAGTCTAGCGGGTACAATGAGCAGTTCTTC.

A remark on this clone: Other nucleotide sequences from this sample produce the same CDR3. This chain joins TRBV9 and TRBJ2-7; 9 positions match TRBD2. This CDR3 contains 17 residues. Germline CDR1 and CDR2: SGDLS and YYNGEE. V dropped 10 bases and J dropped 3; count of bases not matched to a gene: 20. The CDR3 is CAPSVEGGLAGFYEQYF. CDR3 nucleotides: TGTGCCCCCAGCGTCGAGGGGGGGCTAGCGGGGTTCTACGAGCAGTACTTC.

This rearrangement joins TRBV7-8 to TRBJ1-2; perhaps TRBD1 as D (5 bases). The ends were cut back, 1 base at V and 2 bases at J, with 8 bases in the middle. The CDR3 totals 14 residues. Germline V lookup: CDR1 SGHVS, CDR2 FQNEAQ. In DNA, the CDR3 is TGTGCCAGCAGCTTAGAGGCAGGGAACTATGGCTACACCTTC. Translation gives CASSLEAGNYGYTF.

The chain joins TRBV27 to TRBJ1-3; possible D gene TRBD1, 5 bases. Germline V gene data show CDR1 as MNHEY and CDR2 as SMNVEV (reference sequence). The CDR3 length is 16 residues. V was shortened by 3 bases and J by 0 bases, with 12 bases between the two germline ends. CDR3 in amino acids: CASSFQGFFSGNTIYF. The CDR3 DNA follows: TGTGCCAGCAGTTTCCAGGGTTTCTTCTCTGGAAACACCATATATTTT.

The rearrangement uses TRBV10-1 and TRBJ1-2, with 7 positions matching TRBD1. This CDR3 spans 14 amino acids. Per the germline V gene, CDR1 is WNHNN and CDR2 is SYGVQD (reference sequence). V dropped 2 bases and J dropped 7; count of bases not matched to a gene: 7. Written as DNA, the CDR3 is TGCGCCAGCAGTGAGCCCGACAGGGTGCTTGGCTACACCTTC. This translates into CASSEPDRVLGYTF.

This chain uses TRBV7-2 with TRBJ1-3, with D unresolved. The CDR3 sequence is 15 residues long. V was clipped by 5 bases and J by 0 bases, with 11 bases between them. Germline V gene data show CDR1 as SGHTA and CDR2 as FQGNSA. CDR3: CASSPDYYSGNTIYF. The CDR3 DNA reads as TGTGCCAGCAGCCCCGACTACTACTCTGGAAACACCATATATTTT.

DNA for the CDR3: TGTGCCAGCTCGGGTGTGAACACTGAAGCTTTCTTT. It translates to CASSGVNTEAFF. The chain recombines TRBV27 with TRBJ1-1; no definite D call. V dropped 8 bases and J dropped 0 bases, with 7 bases sitting between them. In germline, CDR1 is MNHEY, CDR2 SMNVEV (reference sequence). The CDR3 is made up of 12 amino acids.

For the CDR3, the DNA is TGTGCCAGCAGCTTCGGGACTAGCGGGAGGAACTACGAGCAGTACTTC. Its translation is CASSFGTSGRNYEQYF. The rearrangement joins TRBV7-8 to TRBJ2-7, with 15 bases fitting TRBD2. V shed 3 bases and J 3 bases; nucleotides not matched to a gene: 3. CDR3 size: 16 residues. The V gene's germline CDR1 is SGHVS and CDR2 FQNEAQ.

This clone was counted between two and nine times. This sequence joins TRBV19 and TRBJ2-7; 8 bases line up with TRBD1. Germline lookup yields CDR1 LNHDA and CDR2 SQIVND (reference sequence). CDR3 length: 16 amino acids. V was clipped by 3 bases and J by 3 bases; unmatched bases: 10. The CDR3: CASSMTAGTGFYEQYF. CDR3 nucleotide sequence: TGTGCCAGTAGTATGACCGCCGGGACAGGTTTCTACGAGCAGTACTTC.

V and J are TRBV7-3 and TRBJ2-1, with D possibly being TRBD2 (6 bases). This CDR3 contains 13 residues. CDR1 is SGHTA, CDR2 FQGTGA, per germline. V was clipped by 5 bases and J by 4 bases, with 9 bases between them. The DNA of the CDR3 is TGTGCCAGCAGCGCGGGACTTTACAATGAGCAGTTCTTC. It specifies CASSAGLYNEQFF.

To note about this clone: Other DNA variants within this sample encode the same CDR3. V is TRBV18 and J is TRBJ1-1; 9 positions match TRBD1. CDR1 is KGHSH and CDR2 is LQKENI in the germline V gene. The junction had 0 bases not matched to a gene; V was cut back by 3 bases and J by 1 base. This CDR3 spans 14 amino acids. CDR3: CASSPGQGNTEAFF. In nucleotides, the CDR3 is TGTGCCAGCTCACCGGGACAGGGGAACACTGAAGCTTTCTTT.

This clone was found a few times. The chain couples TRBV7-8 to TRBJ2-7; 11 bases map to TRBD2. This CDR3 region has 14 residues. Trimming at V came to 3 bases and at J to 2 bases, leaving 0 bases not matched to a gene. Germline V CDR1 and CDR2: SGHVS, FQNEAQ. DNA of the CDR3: TGTGCCAGCAGCTTGGGACTAGCGGCCTACGAGCAGTACTTC. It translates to CASSLGLAAYEQYF.

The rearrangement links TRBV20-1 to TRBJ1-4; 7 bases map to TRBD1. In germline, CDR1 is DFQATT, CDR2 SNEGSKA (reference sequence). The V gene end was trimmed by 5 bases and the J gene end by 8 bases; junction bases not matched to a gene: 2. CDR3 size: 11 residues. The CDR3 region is CSADRAEKLFF. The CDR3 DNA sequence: TGCAGTGCTGACAGGGCGGAAAAACTGTTTTTT.